This T cell receptor beta chain is drawn from a study of sequential checkpoint blockade in melanoma (dated by TCRdb to between 2018 and 2020). Notes on the research overall: Patients were randomized 1:1 to first-line nivolumab followed by ipilimumab (arm A) or ipilimumab followed by nivolumab (arm B). Maintenance nivolumab was given following each of the two trial sequences.

The treatment or condition label here, explained by the study, means: randomized to nivolumab then ipilimumab (arm A) or the reverse (arm B). Prior DNA-damaging chemotherapy had not been received by any trial patient. A FACS Aria II flow cytometer was used to sort live CD3+CD8+ cells that were negative for CD19 and CD56 from thawed PBMCs. CheckMate 064, a randomized, open-label phase II trial of sequential checkpoint blockade, was the source of the samples, all of which came from patients with melanoma. Peripheral blood mononuclear cells were obtained through leukapheresis, purified using Ficoll-Paque, and frozen in human serum containing roughly 10% DMSO. Purity of sorted blood CD3+CD8+ cells was verified at >95% immediately after sorting, followed by DNA extraction. Results the study describes overall, beyond this receptor: The model for predicting response that combines TCR metrics with mutation burden needs to be validated in larger, independent patient cohorts.

With regard to this clone: The antigen this receptor binds is unknown. The input lacks base qualities; no much larger clone sits a single base away.

Trimming removed 0 bases from V and 3 bases from J; the gene matches leave 15 bases unexplained. The CDR3 runs 19 residues from the cysteine to the phenylalanine. Left in the record is the CDR3 DNA by itself, 57 bases read in frame from the first base. Based on the germline V gene, the CDR1 and CDR2 sequences are SGDLS and YYNGEE. TCRbeta CDR3 regions were immunosequenced from genomic DNA with the immunoSEQ Assay. Before high-throughput sequencing, genomic DNA was amplified using bias-controlled multiplex PCR. Turning to the authors' computational methods: To quantify the absolute abundance of each unique TCRbeta CDR3 region, the sequences were collapsed and filtered. Clonality, defined as 1 minus Pielou's evenness, was calculated using only productive rearrangements. Clones with significantly greater frequencies in on-treatment versus baseline samples were identified using a previously published method. TCRdb re-hosts the immuneACCESS table, in-frame sequences only. Its copies lack some clones; in the studies checked, an unresolved V gene accounts for under half of them, and the cause for the rest is not known. V, J and clone size were drawn from that table, and D and trimming were deduced from the DNA. The sample contains fewer than 35,000 clones, 75% to 90% of them found a single time. Clones ranked in the top ten supply 22% of the sample.

This sequence uses TRBV9 and TRBJ2-3, with 8 junctional bases fitting TRBD2. The origin of this receptor is a human donor with melanoma. The sample was CD8+ T cells sorted from blood (inferred from file names), taken from a patient given nivolumab and ipilimumab in sequence. CDR3 reads: CASSVVPLGAGGETDTQYF. The nucleotide sequence reads as follows: TGTGCCAGCAGCGTAGTACCCCTGGGGGCGGGAGGTGAGACAGATACGCAGTATTTT.